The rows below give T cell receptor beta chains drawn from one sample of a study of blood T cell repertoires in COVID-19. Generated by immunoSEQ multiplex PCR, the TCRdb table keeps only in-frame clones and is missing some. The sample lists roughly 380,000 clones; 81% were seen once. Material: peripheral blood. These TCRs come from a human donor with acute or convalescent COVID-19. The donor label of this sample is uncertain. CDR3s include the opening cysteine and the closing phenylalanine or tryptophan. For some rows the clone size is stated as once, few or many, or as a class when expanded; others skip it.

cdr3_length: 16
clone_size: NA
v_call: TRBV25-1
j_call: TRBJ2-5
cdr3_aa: CASSGSTSYLQETQYF

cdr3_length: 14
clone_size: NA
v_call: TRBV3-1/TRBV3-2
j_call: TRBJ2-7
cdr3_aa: CASSHLAQGNEQYF

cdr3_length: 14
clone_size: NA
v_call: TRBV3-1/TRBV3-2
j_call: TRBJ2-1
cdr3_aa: CASSQLAGVGEQFF

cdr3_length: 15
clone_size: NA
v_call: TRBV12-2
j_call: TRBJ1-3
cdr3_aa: CASREDRDTGNTIYF

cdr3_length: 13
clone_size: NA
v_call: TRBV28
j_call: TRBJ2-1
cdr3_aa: CASWGVDTYEQFF

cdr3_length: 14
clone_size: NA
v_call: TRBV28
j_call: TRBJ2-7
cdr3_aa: CASSWRGGPYEQYF

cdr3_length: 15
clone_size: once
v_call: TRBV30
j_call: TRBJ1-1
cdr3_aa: CAWSVGQGMNTEAFF

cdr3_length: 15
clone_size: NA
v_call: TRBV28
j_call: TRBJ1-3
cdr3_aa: CASSTRSYSGNTIYF

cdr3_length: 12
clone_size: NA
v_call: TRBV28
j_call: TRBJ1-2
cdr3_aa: CASSPWTGSYTF

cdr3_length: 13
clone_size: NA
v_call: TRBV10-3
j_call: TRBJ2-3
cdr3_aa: CATSGQVGDTQYF

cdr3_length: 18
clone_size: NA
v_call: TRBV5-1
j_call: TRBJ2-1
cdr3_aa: CASSTGLAGGPSYNEQFF

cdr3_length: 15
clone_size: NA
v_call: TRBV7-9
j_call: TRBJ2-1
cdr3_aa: CASSLWASGNNEQFF

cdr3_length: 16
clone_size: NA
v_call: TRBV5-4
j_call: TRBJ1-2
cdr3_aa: CASSFGTGQPNYGYTF

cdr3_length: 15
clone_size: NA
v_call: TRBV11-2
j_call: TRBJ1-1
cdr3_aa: CASSASLGGYTEAFF

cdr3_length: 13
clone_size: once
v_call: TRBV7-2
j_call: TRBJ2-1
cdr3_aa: CASSLTGSNEQFF

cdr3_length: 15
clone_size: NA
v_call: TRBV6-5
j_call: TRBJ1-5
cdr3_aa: CASSPQGVGNQPQHF

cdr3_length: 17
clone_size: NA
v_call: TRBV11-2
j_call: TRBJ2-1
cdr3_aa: CASSTGLAGGGIGEQFF

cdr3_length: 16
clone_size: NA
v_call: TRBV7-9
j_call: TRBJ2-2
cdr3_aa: CASKTSGTGDTGELFF

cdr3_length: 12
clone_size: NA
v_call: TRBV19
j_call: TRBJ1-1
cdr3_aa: CASSGFGTEAFF

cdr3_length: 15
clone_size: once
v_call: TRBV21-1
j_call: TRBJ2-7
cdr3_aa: CASSKPGQGSYEQYF

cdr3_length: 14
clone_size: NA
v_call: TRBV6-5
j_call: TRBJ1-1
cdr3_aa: CASRNQGQHTEAFF

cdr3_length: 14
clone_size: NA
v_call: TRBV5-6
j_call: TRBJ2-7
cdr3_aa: CASSSIAGVYEQYF

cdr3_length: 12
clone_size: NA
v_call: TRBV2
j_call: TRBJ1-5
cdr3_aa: CASSMLEGAQHF

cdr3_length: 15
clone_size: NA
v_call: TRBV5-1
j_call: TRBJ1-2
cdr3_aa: CASSFGGQGNYGYTF

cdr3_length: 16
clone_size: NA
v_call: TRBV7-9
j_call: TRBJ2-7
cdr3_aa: CASRSTRDRGPYEQYF

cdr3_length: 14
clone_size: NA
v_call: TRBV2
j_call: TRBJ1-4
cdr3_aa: CASRRQGSYEKLFF

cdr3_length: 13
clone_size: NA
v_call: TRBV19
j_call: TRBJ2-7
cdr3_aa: CASSAQGLTEQYF

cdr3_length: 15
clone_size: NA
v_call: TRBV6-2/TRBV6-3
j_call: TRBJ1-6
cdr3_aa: CASSYGSTVPLPLHF

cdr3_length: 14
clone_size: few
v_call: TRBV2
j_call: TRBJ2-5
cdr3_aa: CASVGTTLGATQYF

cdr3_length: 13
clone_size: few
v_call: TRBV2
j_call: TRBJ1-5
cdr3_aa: CASSLTGYQPQHF

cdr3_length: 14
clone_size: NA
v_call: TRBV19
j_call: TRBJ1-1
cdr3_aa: CASSMGRENTEAFF

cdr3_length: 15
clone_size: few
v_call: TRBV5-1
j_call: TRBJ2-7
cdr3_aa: CASSLEGQGIHEQYF

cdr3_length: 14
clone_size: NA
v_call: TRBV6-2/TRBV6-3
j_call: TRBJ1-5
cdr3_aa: CASSRTSSNQPQHF

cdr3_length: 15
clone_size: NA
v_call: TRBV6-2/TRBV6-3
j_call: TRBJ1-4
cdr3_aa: CASSLGGATNEKLFF

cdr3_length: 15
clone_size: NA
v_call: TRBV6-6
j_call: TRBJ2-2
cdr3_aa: CASSYPRGGTGELFF

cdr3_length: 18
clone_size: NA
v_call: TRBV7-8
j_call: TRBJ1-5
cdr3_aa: CASSLRRDSGKSNQPQHF

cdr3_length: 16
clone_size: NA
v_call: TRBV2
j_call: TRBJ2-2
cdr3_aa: CASSEERQGTAGELFF

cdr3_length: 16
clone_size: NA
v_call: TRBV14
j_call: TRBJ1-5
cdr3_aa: CASSHSQPGPNQPQHF

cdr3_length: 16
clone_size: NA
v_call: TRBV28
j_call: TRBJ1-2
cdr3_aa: CASSYLPQQGWRGYTF

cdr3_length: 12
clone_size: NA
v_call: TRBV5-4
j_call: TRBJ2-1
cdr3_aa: CASSYRGQGQFF

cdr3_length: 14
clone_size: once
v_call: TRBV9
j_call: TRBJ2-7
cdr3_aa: CASSPPGAGTEQYF

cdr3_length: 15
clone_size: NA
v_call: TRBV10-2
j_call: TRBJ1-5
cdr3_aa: CASSEQGLGNQPQHF

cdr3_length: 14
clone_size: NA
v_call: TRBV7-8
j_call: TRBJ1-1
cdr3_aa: CASSPQGAGTEAFF

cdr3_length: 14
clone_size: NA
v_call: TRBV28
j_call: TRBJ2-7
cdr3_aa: CASSLDRVVYEQYF

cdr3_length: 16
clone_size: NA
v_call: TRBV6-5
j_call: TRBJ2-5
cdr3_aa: CASSYGLGGGRETQYF

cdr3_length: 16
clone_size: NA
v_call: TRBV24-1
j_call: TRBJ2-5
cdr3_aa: CATSDGHGTVQETQYF

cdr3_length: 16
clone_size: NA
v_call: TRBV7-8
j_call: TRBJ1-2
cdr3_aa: CASSLFGTVTNYGYTF

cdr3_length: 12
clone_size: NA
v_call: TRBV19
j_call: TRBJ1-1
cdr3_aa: CASSIGGSEAFF

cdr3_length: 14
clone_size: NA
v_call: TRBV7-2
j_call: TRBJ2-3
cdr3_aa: CASGSRLAVDTQYF

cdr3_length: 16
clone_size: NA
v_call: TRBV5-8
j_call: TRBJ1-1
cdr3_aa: CASSLLQGATGTEAFF

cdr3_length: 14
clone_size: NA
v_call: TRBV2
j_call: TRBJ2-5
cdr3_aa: CASRLSEGTETQYF

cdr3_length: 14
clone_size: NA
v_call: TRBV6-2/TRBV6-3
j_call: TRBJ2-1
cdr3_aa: CASSYSGRGNEQFF

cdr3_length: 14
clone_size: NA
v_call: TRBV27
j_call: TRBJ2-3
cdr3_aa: CASSSRGMSDTQYF

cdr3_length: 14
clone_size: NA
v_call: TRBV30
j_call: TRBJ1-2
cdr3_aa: CAWSVLGQGRGYTF

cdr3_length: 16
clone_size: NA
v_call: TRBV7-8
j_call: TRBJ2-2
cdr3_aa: CASSLGGTTNTGELFF

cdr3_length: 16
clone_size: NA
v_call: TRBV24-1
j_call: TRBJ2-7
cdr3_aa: CATSDRTGGAIYEQYF

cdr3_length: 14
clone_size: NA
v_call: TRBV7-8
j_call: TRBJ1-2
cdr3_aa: CASSKGQGTNGYTF

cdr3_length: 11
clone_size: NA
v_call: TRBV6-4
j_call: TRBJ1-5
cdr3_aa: CASQGIQSQHF